Reported below is one T cell receptor beta chain. Its antigen is not known. This sample is part of a study of blood T cells in healthy people across ages. It was with a sample-barcoded 5' primer and a J-beta primer mix that a second PCR of roughly 7 to 12 cycles was run. Each CDR3 protein is one row after TCRdb ran MiXCR on the 5' RACE reads. The table has fewer than 1.5 million distinct CDR3 sequences, around two fifths seen once; the top ten hold around 8%. General study points: Diversity estimates drawn from one million T cells were deemed underestimates.

Germline assignment: CDR1 MDHEN and CDR2 SYDVKM. The J segment lost 2 bases and the V segment lost 2 bases, leaving 3 bases of the junction unmatched. This CDR3 has 15 amino acids. Material: blood. The chain joins TRBV28 to TRBJ2-3; 8 bases agree with TRBD2. This clonotype was sampled from a woman aged 18-35 years in good health. CDR3 in DNA: TGTGCCAGCAGTTTAGCGGGGGGTTACACAGATACGCAGTATTTT. It is translated as CASSLAGGYTDTQYF.